These 20 T cell receptor beta chains were all obtained from the same sample, sequenced in a study of cytomegalovirus exposure and HLA in healthy donors listed by TCRdb under 2017. The receptor library was made with the immunoSEQ multiplex PCR assay. For the multiplex PCR, a mixture combining 60 forward primers for TCR Vbeta segments and 13 reverse primers for TCR Jbeta segments was used. TCRdb re-hosts the immuneACCESS table, in-frame sequences only. Its copies lack some clones; in the studies checked, an unresolved V gene accounts for under half of them, and the cause for the rest is not known. Recorded for this sample are some 140,000 clones; over 70% of them occurred a single time. Roughly 3% of the sample is in the top ten clones. Specimen: PBMCs. These TCRs come from a man aged 30-40 years in good health and CMV-seronegative.

The genes are TRBV7-8 and TRBJ2-5; the match to TRBD2 covers 8 bases. There are 14 residues in the CDR3. The J segment lost 4 bases and the V segment lost 10 bases, leaving 11 bases of the junction unmatched. The germline V gene has CDR1 SGHVS and CDR2 FQNEAQ. The CDR3 nucleotides are TGTGCCACCTTAGCGGGGCGAGGTAGAGAGACCCAGTACTTC. Encoded protein: CATLAGRGRETQYF. Filled out from reference TRBV7-8 and TRBJ2-5, the complete variable domain reads GAGVSQSPRYKVAKRGQDVALRCDPISGHVSLFWYQQALGQGPEFLTYFQNEAQLDKSGLPSDRFFAERPEGSVSTLKIQRTQQEDSAVYLCATLAGRGRETQYFGPGTRLLVL.

CDR3 in DNA: TGTGCCAGCAGAGGGGTTCGGACTGAAGCTTTCTTT. It is translated as CASRGVRTEAFF. The chain uses TRBV6-5 and TRBJ1-1; TRBD1 might be the D (5 bases). With 6 bases removed from V and 5 bases from J, the gap between germline ends came to 10 bases. The CDR3 is 12 amino acids. The germline gives CDR1 MNHEY, CDR2 SVGAGI.

The J gene is TRBJ2-6, the V gene TRBV27, with 9 bases matching TRBD1. The V gene end was trimmed by 5 bases and the J gene end by 1 base; junction bases not matched to a gene: 15. The CDR3 extends over 20 amino acids. Germline values: CDR1 MNHEY, CDR2 SMNVEV (reference sequence). CDR3 region: CASSDTTPDRGRSGANVLTF. In DNA, the CDR3 is TGTGCCAGCAGTGACACAACTCCGGACAGGGGCAGGTCTGGGGCCAACGTCCTGACTTTC. The whole variable domain, remainder taken from reference TRBV27 and TRBJ2-6, is EAQVTQNPRYLITVTGKKLTVTCSQNMNHEYMSWYRQDPGLGLRQIYYSMNVEVTDKGDVPEGYKVSRKEKRNFPLILESPSPNQTSLYFCASSDTTPDRGRSGANVLTFGAGSRLTVL.

This rearrangement joins TRBV27 to TRBJ1-2, with 7 bases fitting TRBD1. The CDR3 is 13 residues long. The junction had 3 bases not matched to a gene; V was cut back by 3 bases and J by 5 bases. Germline CDR1 is MNHEY and CDR2 is SMNVEV (reference sequence). CDR3 sequence reads: CASSLAGGYGYTF. The DNA for the CDR3 is TGTGCCAGCAGTTTGGCAGGGGGATATGGCTACACCTTC.

The chain couples TRBV10-3 to TRBJ2-3; D not certain. This CDR3 contains 15 residues. The germline V and J ends were trimmed by 2 bases and 0 bases, with 9 bases remaining between them. Germline V gene sequence: CDR1 ENHRY, CDR2 SYGVKD. CDR3 loop: CAISETTDSTDTQYF. For the CDR3, the DNA is TGTGCCATCAGTGAGACTACCGATAGCACAGATACGCAGTATTTT.

The genes are TRBV2 and TRBJ1-3; 8 positions match TRBD1. The ends lost 7 bases at V and 2 bases at J; junction bases unmatched: 4. CDR3 length equals 14 residues. Germline V gene sequence: CDR1 SNHLY, CDR2 FYNNEI. The CDR3 here is CASTQDRAGNTIYF. The CDR3 nucleotides are TGTGCCAGCACTCAGGACAGGGCTGGAAACACCATATATTTT. The whole variable domain, filled in from reference TRBV2 and TRBJ1-3, reads EPEVTQTPSHQVTQMGQEVILRCVPISNHLYFYWYRQILGQKVEFLVSFYNNEISEKSEIFDDQFSVERPDGSNFTLKIRSTKLEDSAMYFCASTQDRAGNTIYFGEGSWLTVV.

A single count supports this clone. A read error may account for a junction end that differs from germline. This sequence joins TRBV28 and TRBJ1-2, with a tentative D call TRBD1 (6 bases). The CDR3 loop spans 14 amino acids. Germline CDR1 reads MDHEN; CDR2 reads SYDVKM. CDR3 amino acids: CASSPPTTPQGTFF. CDR3 DNA: TGTGCCAGCAGTCCCCCCACCACTCCCCAGGGGACCTTCTTC.

Only one count was recorded for this clone. Other DNA sequences in the same sample also yield this CDR3. This CDR3 is CASGTAEETQYF. CDR3 sequence (DNA): TGTGCCTCCGGGACAGCAGAGGAGACCCAGTACTTC. This chain links TRBV10-3 with TRBJ2-5; TRBD1 agrees at 7 bases. The trim removed 11 bases at V and 5 bases at J, leaving 8 bases unmatched. Germline CDR1 and CDR2: ENHRY and SYGVKD. The CDR3 consists of 12 residues.

A remark on this clone: Because it lacks the conserved phenylalanine or tryptophan at the end, this CDR3 is likely a read error. CDR3 protein: CASSLELGGTEAFV. CDR3 coding DNA: TGTGCCAGCAGCTTAGAACTTGGGGGGACTGAAGCTTTCGTT. J is TRBJ1-1 and V is TRBV11-1, with TRBD1 as a possible D gene (5 bases). V lost 1 base and J 5 bases, leaving 11 bases between the germline ends. The CDR3 spans 14 residues. Germline values: CDR1 SGHAT, CDR2 FQDESV (reference sequence).

The J gene is TRBJ1-6, the V gene TRBV7-2; possibly TRBD1 for D (6 bases). This CDR3 has 12 residues. Germline loops: CDR1 SGHTA, CDR2 FQGNSA. Trimming shortened V by 5 bases and J by 18 bases, and 17 bases separated the two germline ends. This CDR3 is CASSPGGGLHHF. The CDR3, as DNA: TGTGCCAGCAGCCCGGGAGGGGGGCTCCACCACTTT.

This chain uses TRBV6-5 with TRBJ2-5; D possibly corresponds to TRBD2 (6 bases). Per the germline V gene, CDR1 is MNHEY and CDR2 is SVGAGI. V lost 5 bases and J 1 base, leaving 11 bases between the germline ends. The CDR3 consists of 14 residues. CDR3 sequence reads: CASSTPGVQETQYF. The CDR3 DNA reads TGTGCCAGCAGTACCCCGGGGGTCCAAGAGACCCAGTACTTC.

The chain is built from TRBV29-1 and TRBJ2-5, with D tentatively TRBD2 (5 bases). Germline CDR1 is SQVTM and CDR2 is ANQGSEA. Between the trimmed V and J ends, which lost 7 bases and 2 bases, there was a span of 14 bases. CDR3 length: 13 amino acids. CDR3 region: CSALGGDQETQYF. Here the CDR3 DNA reads TGCAGCGCTTTAGGAGGAGATCAAGAGACCCAGTACTTC.

V usage is TRBV6-1 and J usage is TRBJ2-2; 9 bases are a match to TRBD1. Germline V gene sequence: CDR1 MNHNS, CDR2 SASEGT. V gave up 6 bases and J gave up 4 bases; unmatched junction bases: 3. This CDR3 region has 14 residues. In nucleotides, the CDR3 is TGTGCCAGCAGGGGACAGGGTGGCACCGGGGAGCTGTTTTTT. Residues: CASRGQGGTGELFF.

In its sample, this clone was seen a few times. The gene calls are TRBV28 and TRBJ1-5; D gene unclear. The V and J ends lost 6 bases and 2 bases respectively, with 17 bases between them. CDR3 length: 16 residues. CDR1 and CDR2 (germline): MDHEN, SYDVKM. CDR3 nucleotides: TGTGCCAGCAGCCTCCCGTCCCCCGGAGGCAATCAGCCCCAGCATTTT. Translating gives CASSLPSPGGNQPQHF.

The chain couples TRBV7-2 to TRBJ1-4; D unclear. CDR1 and CDR2 (germline): SGHTA, FQGNSA. The CDR3 has 15 amino acids. Trimming removed 5 bases at V and 0 bases at J, with 10 bases between. This CDR3 is CASSPGSATNEKLFF. CDR3 nucleotide sequence: TGTGCCAGCAGCCCTGGCTCTGCAACTAATGAAAAACTGTTTTTT.

The genes are TRBV12-2 and TRBJ1-1; the table's D call TRBD1 went unverified against the DNA. TRBV12-2 counts as a pseudogene. CDR3 length: 14 residues. CDR3 amino acids: CASRLDDRGTEAFF. The CDR3 bases are TGTGCAAGTCGCTTAGACGACAGGGGCACTGAAGCTTTCTTT.

This chain links TRBV11-2 with TRBJ2-6; 13 bases match TRBD2. The V segment lost 10 bases and the J segment 0 bases; nucleotides outside the gene matches: 3. The germline gives CDR1 SGHAT, CDR2 FQNNGV. This CDR3 region has 16 residues. CDR3 DNA: TGTGCCATACTAGCGGGAGGGCCCTCTGGGGCCAACGTCCTGACTTTC. Translated: CAILAGGPSGANVLTF. Full variable domain (missing parts from reference TRBV11-2 and TRBJ2-6): EAGVAQSPRYKIIEKRQSVAFWCNPISGHATLYWYQQILGQGPKLLIQFQNNGVVDDSQLPKDRFSAERLKGVDSTLKIQPAKLEDSAVYLCAILAGGPSGANVLTFGAGSRLTVL.

This chain links TRBV19 with TRBJ1-3; D is uncertain. CDR3 length: 15 amino acids. Trimming took 6 bases from V and 0 from J, leaving 12 bases between them. Germline V gene data show CDR1 as LNHDA and CDR2 as SQIVND (reference sequence). The CDR3 DNA follows: TGTGCCAGTAGGGCAGGCACCGTCTCTGGAAACACCATATATTTT. Protein sequence: CASRAGTVSGNTIYF. The full variable domain, in which reference TRBV19 and TRBJ1-3 provide the parts outside the CDR3, is DGGITQSPKYLFRKEGQNVTLSCEQNLNHDAMYWYRQDPGQGLRLIYYSQIVNDFQKGDIAEGYSVSREKKESFPLTVTSAQKNPTAFYLCASRAGTVSGNTIYFGEGSWLTVV.

As for this clone: The CDR3 ends on some other residue instead of the conserved phenylalanine or tryptophan, so this is likely a read error. V and J are TRBV28 and TRBJ1-5, with 7 bases identical to TRBD1. Per germline, CDR1 MDHEN and CDR2 SYDVKM. There are 13 residues in the CDR3. V lost 8 bases, J lost 3 bases, and 4 bases stayed unmatched. CDR3 sequence (DNA): TGTGCCAGCTGCAGGGGGATCAATCAGCCCCAGCATGTT. It is translated as CASCRGINQPQHV.

The chain carries TRBV19 and TRBJ2-5; the match to TRBD1 covers 9 bases. The ends lost 9 bases at V and 5 bases at J; junction bases unmatched: 7. The CDR3 extends over 13 amino acids. Germline CDR1 and CDR2: LNHDA and SQIVND (reference sequence). The CDR3 reads CASNRDRDETQYF. CDR3 DNA: TGTGCCAGCAACCGGGACAGGGACGAGACCCAGTACTTC.